One and the same sample provided the 9 T cell receptor beta chains below, sequenced in a study of T cells in Graves' hyperthyroidism and ophthalmopathy. It was RNA transcripts that yielded the amplified TCR beta CDR3 regions. First-round RT-PCR with HTBI primers amplified the TCR CDR3 region. TCRdb reprocessed the multiplex PCR reads with MiXCR, giving one entry per CDR3 protein. The sample holds around 690,000 distinct CDR3 sequences, about a fifth seen once. Specimen: blood. These receptors came from a man younger than 40 with Graves' ophthalmopathy.

There are a few counts of this clonotype. The chain links TRBV9 to TRBJ2-1, with D possibly being TRBD1 or TRBD2 (6 bases each). V was clipped by 0 bases and J by 1 base, with 14 bases between them. The V gene's germline CDR1 is SGDLS and CDR2 YYNGEE. This CDR3 has 17 amino acids. In DNA form, the CDR3 reads TGTGCCAGCAGCGTAGTGGGGGGCAGCGGTTCCTACAATGAGCAGTTCTTC. Translating gives CASSVVGGSGSYNEQFF.

This clonotype was counted only a few times. This rearrangement joins TRBV4-1 to TRBJ1-2; no definite D call. CDR3 size: 13 residues. Trimming stripped 2 bases from V and 4 bases from J, with 8 bases between. Germline lookup yields CDR1 MGHRA and CDR2 YSYEKL. The CDR3 is CASSQIGSYGYTF. Written as DNA, the CDR3 is TGCGCCAGCAGCCAAATAGGCTCCTATGGCTACACCTTC.

The gene calls are TRBV20-1 and TRBJ1-1, with 9 bases identical to TRBD1. The CDR3 has 13 amino acids. Trimming removed 6 bases from V and 6 bases from J; junction bases left unmatched: 8. The V gene's germline CDR1 is DFQATT and CDR2 SNEGSKA (reference sequence). The CDR3 DNA reads TGCAGTGCGCGGACAGGGGAGGGATCTGAAGCTTTCTTT. It yields the protein CSARTGEGSEAFF.

This chain connects TRBV18 to TRBJ2-1; D is ambiguous. V lost 2 bases and J lost 3, with 17 bases in between. Germline V lookup: CDR1 KGHSH, CDR2 LQKENI. CDR3 length equals 17 residues. The CDR3 reads CASSPSSDIQLYNEQFF. In DNA form, the CDR3 reads TGTGCCAGCTCACCATCGTCAGACATCCAGCTCTACAATGAGCAGTTCTTC.

V gene TRBV27 combines with J gene TRBJ1-5; D remains ambiguous. CDR1 and CDR2 (germline): MNHEY, SMNVEV (reference sequence). V lost 2 bases and J lost 0, with 5 bases in between. CDR3 length: 14 residues. In DNA, the CDR3 is TGTGCCAGCAGTTTAGACCATAGCAATCAGCCCCAGCATTTT. Protein product: CASSLDHSNQPQHF.

This clonotype was observed at least ten times. CDR3 bases: TGTGCCAGCAGCGCGACGTTTAGCACCGGGGAGCTGTTTTTT. It encodes CASSATFSTGELFF. The chain recombines TRBV2 with TRBJ2-2; D is uncertain. This CDR3 has 14 amino acids. Germline V gene sequence: CDR1 SNHLY, CDR2 FYNNEI. Trimming took 6 bases from V and 4 from J, leaving 12 bases between them.

This clonotype was seen repeatedly, ten times or more. The chain has TRBV7-3 and TRBJ1-1, with D unresolved. V was shortened by 1 base and J by 1 base, with 16 bases between the two germline ends. CDR3 length equals 17 residues. The germline gives CDR1 SGHTA, CDR2 FQGTGA. The CDR3 DNA is TGTGCCAGCAGCTTAAAACCGTCTCTGTCTGGGAACACTGAAGCTTTCTTT. Translated, it gives CASSLKPSLSGNTEAFF.

V and J are TRBV28 and TRBJ2-1; D remains unclear. CDR3 size: 12 residues. The ends were cut back, 5 bases at V and 4 bases at J, with 6 bases in the middle. Germline CDR1 is MDHEN and CDR2 is SYDVKM. CDR3 loop: CASSTPYNEQFF. In DNA, the CDR3 is TGTGCCAGCAGTACTCCATACAATGAGCAGTTCTTC.

Concerning this clonotype: This may be a read error: a much more frequent sequence differs by one nucleotide. The rearrangement links TRBV7-2 to TRBJ2-7; the D gene could be TRBD1 or TRBD2 (5 bases each). Germline loops: CDR1 SGHTA, CDR2 FQGNSA. V was trimmed by 0 bases and J by 2 bases, leaving 14 bases between them. This CDR3 spans 16 amino acids. The CDR3 bases are TGTGCCAGCAGCTTAGCGAATAAACGGGGCCCCTACGAGCAGTACTTC. Translated: CASSLANKRGPYEQYF.